These 17 T cell receptor beta chains originate from one sample sequenced in a study of T cell responses to AZD1222 COVID-19 vaccine. Measured with immunoSEQ multiplex PCR; TCRdb has only the in-frame clones, and not every one. The profile covers about 160,000 clones, with about 91% appearing a single time and around 4.4% taken by the ten largest. The specimen comprised peripheral blood, sampled on day 0 of MenACWY control vaccination. The source is an adult in good health.

The chain has TRBV2 and TRBJ1-1; D is undetermined. CDR3 length: 9 amino acids. Trimming shortened V by 7 bases and J by 8 bases, and 5 bases separated the two germline ends. Germline V CDR1 and CDR2: SNHLY, FYNNEI. The CDR3 protein is CASKKEAFF. The CDR3 DNA follows: TGTGCCAGCAAAAAGGAAGCTTTCTTT.

This chain links TRBV9 with TRBJ1-5, with D uncertain. The V end lost 3 bases, the J end lost 0 bases, and 10 bases lay between the germline ends. The CDR3 totals 15 residues. Germline-derived CDR1 and CDR2 are SGDLS and YYNGEE. The chain's CDR3 is CASSAHPDSNQPQHF. As DNA, the CDR3 is TGTGCCAGCAGCGCGCACCCGGATAGCAATCAGCCCCAGCATTTT.

The CDR3 here is CASSSPGSYYGYTF. The CDR3 bases are TGTGCCAGCAGCTCTCCGGGCAGCTATTATGGCTACACCTTC. J is TRBJ1-2 and V is TRBV7-9; no clear D gene. CDR3 length: 14 amino acids. V was shortened by 4 bases and J by 5 bases, with 14 bases between the two germline ends. CDR1 is SEHNR and CDR2 is FQNEAQ in the germline V gene (reference sequence).

The V gene is TRBV6-6, the J gene TRBJ2-6, with D perhaps assigned TRBD1 or TRBD2 (5 bases each). Germline V gene data show CDR1 as MNHNY and CDR2 as SVGAGI (reference sequence). The CDR3 runs to 15 residues. Trimming cost V 2 bases and J 2 bases, with 7 bases left between them. The CDR3: CASSYGGTGANVLTF. The CDR3 DNA is TGTGCCAGCAGTTACGGGGGTACTGGGGCCAACGTCCTGACTTTC.

This chain connects TRBV29-1 to TRBJ2-7; D may match TRBD1 or TRBD2 (7 bases each). This CDR3 contains 12 residues. Germline CDR1 SQVTM, CDR2 ANQGSEA. Trimming left V 5 bases short and J 3 bases short, with 11 bases between. CDR3 region: CSVSRGGYEQYF. The CDR3 DNA reads as TGCAGCGTTTCCAGGGGGGGCTACGAGCAGTACTTC.

This rearrangement joins TRBV7-9 to TRBJ2-7, with D perhaps given as TRBD1 or TRBD2 (5 bases each). The CDR3 totals 12 residues. Deletions cut 3 bases from V and 7 bases from J, with 10 bases between. The germline V gene encodes CDR1 SEHNR and CDR2 FQNEAQ (reference sequence). CDR3 nucleotides: TGTGCCAGCAGCTTTGGGGGTGGGGAGCAGTACTTC. It encodes CASSFGGGEQYF.

In DNA, the CDR3 is TGTGCCCTCCGAGGACTAGCGGGAATCAATGAGCAGTTCTTC. Residues: CALRGLAGINEQFF. The chain recombines TRBV30 with TRBJ2-1; TRBD2 agrees at 12 bases. The germline gives CDR1 GTSNPN, CDR2 SVGIG (reference sequence). CDR3 length: 14 amino acids. Trimming cost V 8 bases and J 6 bases; bases outside gene matches: 8.

The chain links TRBV6-5 to TRBJ1-2, with D perhaps matching TRBD1 (6 bases). V was clipped by 5 bases and J by 2 bases, with 15 bases between them. Germline CDR1 MNHEY, CDR2 SVGAGI. This CDR3 is 15 amino acids long. The DNA of the CDR3 is TGTGCCAGCAGTCCCTTCGACAGGTTAAACTATGGCTACACCTTC. Protein product: CASSPFDRLNYGYTF.

The V gene is TRBV6-2 or TRBV6-3, the J gene TRBJ2-7; D is ambiguous. Trimming stripped 6 bases from V and 2 bases from J, with 11 bases between. Germline CDR1 and CDR2: MNHEY and SVGEGT. The length of the CDR3 is 13 residues. The CDR3 loop is CASSPGPTYEQYF. In DNA, the CDR3 is TGTGCCAGCAGCCCCGGCCCAACCTACGAGCAGTACTTC.

The genes are TRBV3-1 (or the pseudogene TRBV3-2) and TRBJ1-1, with TRBD1 identical over 8 bases. The V gene end was trimmed by 0 bases and the J gene end by 6 bases; junction bases not matched to a gene: 3. This CDR3 contains 14 residues. Germline CDR1 and CDR2: LGHDT and YNNKEL (reference sequence). CDR3 sequence (DNA): TGTGCCAGCAGCCAAGAAGACAGGGGATCTGAAGCTTTCTTT. This sequence encodes CASSQEDRGSEAFF.

The chain uses TRBV6-4 and TRBJ2-5; the match to TRBD2 covers 7 bases. With V trimmed by 5 bases and J by 4 bases, 7 bases remained unmatched. This CDR3 comprises 14 residues. CDR1 is MRHNA and CDR2 is SNTAGT in the germline V gene. The CDR3 spells CASSFEGRGETQYF. Here the CDR3 DNA reads TGTGCCAGCAGTTTTGAGGGGAGGGGAGAGACCCAGTACTTC.

The V and J genes are TRBV5-6 and TRBJ1-5; D is possibly TRBD1 (5 bases). The germline V gene encodes CDR1 SGHDT and CDR2 YYEEEE. The CDR3 consists of 14 residues. V dropped 3 bases and J dropped 1 base, with 8 bases sitting between them. CDR3 DNA: TGTGCCAGCAGCTCTGGGGGGAGCAATCAGCCCCAGCATTTT. It translates to CASSSGGSNQPQHF.

This chain connects TRBV4-1 to TRBJ1-2; no firm D call. In germline, CDR1 is MGHRA, CDR2 YSYEKL. Trimming took 0 bases from V and 5 from J, leaving 13 bases between them. CDR3 length equals 15 residues. The CDR3 reads CASSQEEAGLYGYTF. The CDR3 DNA reads TGCGCCAGCAGCCAAGAAGAGGCCGGCCTATATGGCTACACCTTC.

This clone appeared a few times. The chain carries TRBV27 and TRBJ2-2; D unresolved. Germline CDR1 reads MNHEY; CDR2 reads SMNVEV (reference sequence). V lost 2 bases to trimming and J lost 5 bases, with 12 bases between them. This CDR3 region has 15 residues. The CDR3 nucleotides read TGTGCCAGCAGTTTAGGCCGCGGTTGGACCGGGGAGCTGTTTTTT. It specifies CASSLGRGWTGELFF.

The V call is TRBV28, the J call TRBJ2-7; no definite D call. V was clipped by 5 bases and J by 2 bases, with 10 bases between them. The length of the CDR3 is 13 residues. Per the germline V gene, CDR1 is MDHEN and CDR2 is SYDVKM. The CDR3 DNA reads as TGTGCCAGCAGTAAAGGCATCCCCTACGAGCAGTACTTC. Translated: CASSKGIPYEQYF.

The V and J genes are TRBV29-1 and TRBJ1-2, with 9 bases that match TRBD1. The CDR3 runs to 11 residues. With V trimmed by 7 bases and J by 4 bases, 1 base remained unmatched. From germline, CDR1 is SQVTM and CDR2 ANQGSEA. This chain's CDR3 is CSAQGAYGYTF. The CDR3 DNA reads TGCAGCGCACAGGGGGCCTATGGCTACACCTTC.

The chain recombines TRBV9 with TRBJ2-3; D unclear. The CDR3 runs 12 residues. The germline V and J ends were trimmed by 0 bases and 5 bases, with 4 bases remaining between them. The germline V gene encodes CDR1 SGDLS and CDR2 YYNGEE. The CDR3 nucleotides are TGTGCCAGCAGCGTAGGCCAAGATACGCAGTATTTT. It translates to CASSVGQDTQYF. Full variable domain (rest looked up from reference TRBV9 and TRBJ2-3): DSGVTQTPKHLITATGQRVTLRCSPRSGDLSVYWYQQSLDQGLQFLIQYYNGEERAKGNILERFSAQQFPDLHSELNLSSLELGDSALYFCASSVGQDTQYFGPGTRLTVL.